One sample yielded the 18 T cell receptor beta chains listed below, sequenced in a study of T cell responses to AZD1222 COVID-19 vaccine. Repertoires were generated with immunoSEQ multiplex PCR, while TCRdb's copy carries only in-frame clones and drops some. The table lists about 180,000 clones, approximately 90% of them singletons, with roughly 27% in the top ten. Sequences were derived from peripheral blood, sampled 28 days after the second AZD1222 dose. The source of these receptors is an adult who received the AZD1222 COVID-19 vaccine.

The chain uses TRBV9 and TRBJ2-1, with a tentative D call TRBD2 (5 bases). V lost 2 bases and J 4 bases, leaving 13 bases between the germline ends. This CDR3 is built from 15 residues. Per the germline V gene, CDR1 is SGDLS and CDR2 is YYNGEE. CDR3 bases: TGTGCCAGCAGCGTCCCCCCGGGCGGGTACAATGAGCAGTTCTTC. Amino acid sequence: CASSVPPGGYNEQFF.

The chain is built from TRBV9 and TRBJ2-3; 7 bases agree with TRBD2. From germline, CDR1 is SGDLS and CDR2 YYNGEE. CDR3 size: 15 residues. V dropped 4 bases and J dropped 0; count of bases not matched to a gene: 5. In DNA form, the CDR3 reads TGTGCCAGCAGCCTGGGACTACCCAGCACAGATACGCAGTATTTT. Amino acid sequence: CASSLGLPSTDTQYF. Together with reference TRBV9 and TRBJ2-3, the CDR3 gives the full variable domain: DSGVTQTPKHLITATGQRVTLRCSPRSGDLSVYWYQQSLDQGLQFLIQYYNGEERAKGNILERFSAQQFPDLHSELNLSSLELGDSALYFCASSLGLPSTDTQYFGPGTRLTVL.

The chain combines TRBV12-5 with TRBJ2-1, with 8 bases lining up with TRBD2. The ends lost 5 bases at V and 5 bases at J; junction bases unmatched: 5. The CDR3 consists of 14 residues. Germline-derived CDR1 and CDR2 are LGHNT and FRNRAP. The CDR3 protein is CASGSGSRDNEQFF. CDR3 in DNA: TGTGCTAGTGGTAGCGGGAGCAGGGACAATGAGCAGTTCTTC.

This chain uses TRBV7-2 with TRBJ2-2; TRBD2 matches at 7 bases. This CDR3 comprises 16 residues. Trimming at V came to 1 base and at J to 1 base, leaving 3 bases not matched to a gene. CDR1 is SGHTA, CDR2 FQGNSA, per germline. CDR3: CASSLVGGRNTGELFF. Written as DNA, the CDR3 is TGTGCCAGCAGCTTAGTAGGCGGGAGGAACACCGGGGAGCTGTTTTTT.

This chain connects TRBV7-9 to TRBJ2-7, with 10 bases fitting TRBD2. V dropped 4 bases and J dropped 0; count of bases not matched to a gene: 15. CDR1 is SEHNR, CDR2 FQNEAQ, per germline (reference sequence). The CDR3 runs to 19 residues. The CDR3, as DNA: TGTGCCAGCAGCTCCTATCTAGTTACCGGGACTAGCGACTCCTACGAGCAGTACTTC. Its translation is CASSSYLVTGTSDSYEQYF. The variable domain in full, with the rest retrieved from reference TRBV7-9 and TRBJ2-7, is DTGVSQNPRHKITKRGQNVTFRCDPISEHNRLYWYRQTLGQGPEFLTYFQNEAQLEKSRLLSDRFSAERPKGSFSTLEIQRTEQGDSAMYLCASSSYLVTGTSDSYEQYFGPGTRLTVT.

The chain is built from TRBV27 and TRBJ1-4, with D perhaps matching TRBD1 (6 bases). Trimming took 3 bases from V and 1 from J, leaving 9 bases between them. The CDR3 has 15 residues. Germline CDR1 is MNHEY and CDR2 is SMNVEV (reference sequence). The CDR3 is CASSLSQGTNEKLFF. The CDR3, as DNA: TGTGCCAGCAGTTTGTCACAGGGAACTAATGAAAAACTGTTTTTT.

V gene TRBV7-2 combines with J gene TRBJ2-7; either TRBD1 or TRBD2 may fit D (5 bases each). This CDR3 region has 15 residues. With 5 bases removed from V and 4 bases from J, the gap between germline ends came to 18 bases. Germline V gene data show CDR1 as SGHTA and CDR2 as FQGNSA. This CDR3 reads CASSTTFSGTYEQYF. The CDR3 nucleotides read TGTGCCAGCAGCACGACCTTTTCCGGGACGTACGAGCAGTACTTC.

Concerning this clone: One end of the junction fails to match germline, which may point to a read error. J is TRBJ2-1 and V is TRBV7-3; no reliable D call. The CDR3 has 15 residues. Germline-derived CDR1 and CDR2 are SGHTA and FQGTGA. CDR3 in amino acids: CANSLWHRENNEQFF. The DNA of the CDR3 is TGTGCCAACAGCTTGTGGCACAGAGAAAACAATGAGCAGTTCTTC. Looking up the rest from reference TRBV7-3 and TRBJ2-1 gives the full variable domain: GAGVSQTPSNKVTEKGKYVELRCDPISGHTALYWYRQSLGQGPEFLIYFQGTGAADDSGLPNDRFFAVRPEGSVSTLKIQRTERGDSAVYLCANSLWHRENNEQFFGPGTRLTVL.

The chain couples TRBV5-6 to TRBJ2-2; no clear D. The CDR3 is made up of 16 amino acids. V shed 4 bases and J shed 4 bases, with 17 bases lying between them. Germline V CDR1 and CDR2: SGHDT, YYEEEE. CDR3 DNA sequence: TGTGCCAGCAGCCCGGCAGGTCGCAGAGCCACCGGGGAGCTGTTTTTT. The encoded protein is CASSPAGRRATGELFF.

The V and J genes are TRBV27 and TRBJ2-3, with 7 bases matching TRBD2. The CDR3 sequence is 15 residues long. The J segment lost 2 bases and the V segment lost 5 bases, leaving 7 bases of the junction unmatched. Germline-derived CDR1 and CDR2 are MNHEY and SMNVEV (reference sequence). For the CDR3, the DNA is TGTGCCAGCAGTCCCGTACGGGACTACACAGATACGCAGTATTTT. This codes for CASSPVRDYTDTQYF.

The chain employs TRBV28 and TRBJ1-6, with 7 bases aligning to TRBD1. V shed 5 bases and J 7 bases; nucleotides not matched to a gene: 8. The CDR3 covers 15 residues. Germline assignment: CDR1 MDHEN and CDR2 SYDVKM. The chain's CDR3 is CASSPGDSGNSPLHF. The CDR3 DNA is TGTGCCAGCAGTCCCGGGGACAGTGGGAATTCACCCCTCCACTTT. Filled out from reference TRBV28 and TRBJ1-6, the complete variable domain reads DVKVTQSSRYLVKRTGEKVFLECVQDMDHENMFWYRQDPGLGLRLIYFSYDVKMKEKGDIPEGYSVSREKKERFSLILESASTNQTSMYLCASSPGDSGNSPLHFGNGTRLTVT.

Here the CDR3 DNA reads TGTGCCAGCAGCTCCGGGACAGCAACACAAGAGACCCAGTACTTC. Protein: CASSSGTATQETQYF. This chain joins TRBV7-8 and TRBJ2-5, with 7 positions matching TRBD1. CDR1 and CDR2 (germline): SGHVS, FQNEAQ. The CDR3 runs 15 residues. Losses at the gene ends were 4 bases for V and 2 bases for J; bases not matched to a gene: 7. Together with reference TRBV7-8 and TRBJ2-5, the CDR3 gives the full variable domain: GAGVSQSPRYKVAKRGQDVALRCDPISGHVSLFWYQQALGQGPEFLTYFQNEAQLDKSGLPSDRFFAERPEGSVSTLKIQRTQQEDSAVYLCASSSGTATQETQYFGPGTRLLVL.

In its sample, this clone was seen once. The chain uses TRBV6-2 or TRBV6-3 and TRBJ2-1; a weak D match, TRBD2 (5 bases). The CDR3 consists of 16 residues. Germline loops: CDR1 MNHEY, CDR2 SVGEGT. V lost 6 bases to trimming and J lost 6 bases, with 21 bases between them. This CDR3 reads CASSPLGAGKGNEQFF. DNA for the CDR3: TGTGCCAGCAGCCCATTAGGAGCCGGGAAAGGCAATGAGCAGTTCTTC.

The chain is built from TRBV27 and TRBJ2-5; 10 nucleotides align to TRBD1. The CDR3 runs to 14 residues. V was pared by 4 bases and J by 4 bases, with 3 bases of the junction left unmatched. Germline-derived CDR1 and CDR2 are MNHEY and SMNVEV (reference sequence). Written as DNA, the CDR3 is TGTGCCAGCAGTTACGGGACAGGGGTAGAGACCCAGTACTTC. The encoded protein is CASSYGTGVETQYF.

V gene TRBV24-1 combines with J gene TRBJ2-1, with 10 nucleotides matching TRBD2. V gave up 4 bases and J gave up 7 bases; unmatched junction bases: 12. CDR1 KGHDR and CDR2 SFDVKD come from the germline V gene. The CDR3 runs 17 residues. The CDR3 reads CATSDLVSSGSWNEQFF. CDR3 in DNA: TGTGCCACCAGTGACCTTGTGTCTAGCGGGAGTTGGAATGAGCAGTTCTTC.

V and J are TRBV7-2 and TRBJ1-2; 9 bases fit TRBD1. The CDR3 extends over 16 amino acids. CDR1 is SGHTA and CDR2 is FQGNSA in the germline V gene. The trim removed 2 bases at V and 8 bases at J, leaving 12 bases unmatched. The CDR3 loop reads CASSLPVGQGRGGYTF. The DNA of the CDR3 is TGTGCCAGCAGCTTACCTGTCGGACAGGGGCGGGGAGGCTACACCTTC.

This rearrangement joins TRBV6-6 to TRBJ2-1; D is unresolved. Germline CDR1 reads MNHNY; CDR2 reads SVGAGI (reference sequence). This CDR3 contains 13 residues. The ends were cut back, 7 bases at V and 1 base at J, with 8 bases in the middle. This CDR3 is CASIAISYNEQFF. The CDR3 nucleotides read TGTGCCAGCATCGCCATTTCCTACAATGAGCAGTTCTTC.

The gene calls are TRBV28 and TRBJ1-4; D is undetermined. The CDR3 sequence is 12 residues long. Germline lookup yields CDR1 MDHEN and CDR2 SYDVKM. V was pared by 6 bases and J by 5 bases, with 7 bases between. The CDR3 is CASRERNEKLFF. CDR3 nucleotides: TGTGCCAGCAGGGAACGAAATGAAAAACTGTTTTTT.